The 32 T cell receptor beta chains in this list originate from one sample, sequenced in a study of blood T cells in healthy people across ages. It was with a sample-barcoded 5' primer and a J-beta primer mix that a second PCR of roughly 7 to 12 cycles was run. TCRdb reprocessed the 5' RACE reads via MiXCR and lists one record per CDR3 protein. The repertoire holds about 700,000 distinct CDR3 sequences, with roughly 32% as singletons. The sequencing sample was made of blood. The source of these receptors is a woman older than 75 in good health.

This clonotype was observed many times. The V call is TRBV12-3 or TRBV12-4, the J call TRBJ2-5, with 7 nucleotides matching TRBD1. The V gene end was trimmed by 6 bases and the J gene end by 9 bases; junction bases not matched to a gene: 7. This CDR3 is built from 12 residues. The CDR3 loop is CASSQTGQAQYF. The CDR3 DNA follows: TGTGCCAGCAGCCAAACCGGACAGGCCCAGTACTTC.

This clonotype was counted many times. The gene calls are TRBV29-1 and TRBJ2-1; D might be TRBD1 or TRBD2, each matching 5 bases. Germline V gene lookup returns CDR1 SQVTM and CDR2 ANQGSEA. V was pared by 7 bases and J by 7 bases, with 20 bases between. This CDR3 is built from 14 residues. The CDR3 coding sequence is TGCAGCGCTGACGGTCGGGGCCTGGGGAATGAGCAGTTCTTC. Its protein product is CSADGRGLGNEQFF.

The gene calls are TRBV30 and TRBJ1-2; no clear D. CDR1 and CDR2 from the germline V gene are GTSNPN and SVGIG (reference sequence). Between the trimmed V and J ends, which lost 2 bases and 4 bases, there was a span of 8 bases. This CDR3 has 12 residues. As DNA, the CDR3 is TGTGCCTGGAGTTCAAGTCCCTATGGCTACACCTTC. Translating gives CAWSSSPYGYTF.

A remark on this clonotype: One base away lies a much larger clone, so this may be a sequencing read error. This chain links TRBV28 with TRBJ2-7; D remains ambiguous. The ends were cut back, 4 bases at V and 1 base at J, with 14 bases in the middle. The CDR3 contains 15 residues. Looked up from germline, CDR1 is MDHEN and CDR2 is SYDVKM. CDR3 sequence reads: CASSSPPRQSYEQYF. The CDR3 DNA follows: TGTGCCAGCAGTTCCCCCCCGCGACAATCCTACGAGCAGTACTTC.

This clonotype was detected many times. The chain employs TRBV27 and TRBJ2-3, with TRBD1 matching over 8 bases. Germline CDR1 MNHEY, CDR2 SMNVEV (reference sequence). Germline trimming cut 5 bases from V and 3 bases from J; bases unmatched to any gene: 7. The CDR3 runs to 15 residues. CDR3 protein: CASSDRQGRTDTQYF. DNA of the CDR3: TGTGCCAGCAGTGATCGACAGGGGAGGACAGATACGCAGTATTTT.

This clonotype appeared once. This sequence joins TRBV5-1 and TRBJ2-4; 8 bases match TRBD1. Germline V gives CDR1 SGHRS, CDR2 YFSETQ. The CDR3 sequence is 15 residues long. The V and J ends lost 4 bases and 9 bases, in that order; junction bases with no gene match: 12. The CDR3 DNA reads TGCGCCAGCAGCGCCCAGACAGGGGACGCTGTCATTCAGTACTTC. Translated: CASSAQTGDAVIQYF.

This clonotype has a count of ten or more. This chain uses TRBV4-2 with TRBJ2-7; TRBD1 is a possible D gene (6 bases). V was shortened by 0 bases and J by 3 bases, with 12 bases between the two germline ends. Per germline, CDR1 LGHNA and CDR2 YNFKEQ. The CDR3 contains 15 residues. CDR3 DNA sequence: TGTGCCAGCAGCCAAGATGGAGACAGGAGCTACGAGCAGTACTTC. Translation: CASSQDGDRSYEQYF.

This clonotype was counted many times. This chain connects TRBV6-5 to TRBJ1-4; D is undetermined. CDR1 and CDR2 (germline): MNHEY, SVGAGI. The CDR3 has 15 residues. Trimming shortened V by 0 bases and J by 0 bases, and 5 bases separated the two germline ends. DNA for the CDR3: TGTGCCAGCAGTTACTCCACAGCAACTAATGAAAAACTGTTTTTT. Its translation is CASSYSTATNEKLFF.

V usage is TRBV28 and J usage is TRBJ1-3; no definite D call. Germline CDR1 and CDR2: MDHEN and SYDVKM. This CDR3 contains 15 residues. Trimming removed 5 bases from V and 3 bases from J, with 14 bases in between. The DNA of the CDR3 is TGTGCCAGCAGTGTCGGATTGGGGTATGGAAACACCATATATTTT. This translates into CASSVGLGYGNTIYF.

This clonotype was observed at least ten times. The CDR3 DNA reads as TGTGCCAGCAGCCCGCGGACAGGGGGTGACGGGGAGACCCAGTACTTC. It is translated as CASSPRTGGDGETQYF. This sequence joins TRBV5-6 and TRBJ2-5, with 10 bases that match TRBD1. Germline lookup yields CDR1 SGHDT and CDR2 YYEEEE. Trimming removed 4 bases from V and 5 bases from J; junction bases left unmatched: 11. The CDR3 runs 16 residues.

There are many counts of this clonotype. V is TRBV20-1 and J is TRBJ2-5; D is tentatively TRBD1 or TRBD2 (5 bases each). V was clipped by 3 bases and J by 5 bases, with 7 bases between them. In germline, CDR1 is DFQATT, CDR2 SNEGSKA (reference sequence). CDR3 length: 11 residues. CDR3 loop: CSARGVETQYF. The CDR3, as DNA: TGCAGTGCTAGGGGGGTGGAGACCCAGTACTTC.

CDR3 coding DNA: TGCAGCGACGGACAGGGGGCCATTGGTGGCTACACCTTC. Translated, it gives CSDGQGAIGGYTF. The rearrangement joins TRBV29-1 to TRBJ1-2; 11 positions agree with TRBD1. Trimming cost V 7 bases and J 7 bases; bases outside gene matches: 8. In germline, CDR1 is SQVTM, CDR2 ANQGSEA. The CDR3 runs 13 residues. Looking up the rest from reference TRBV29-1 and TRBJ1-2 gives the full variable domain: SAVISQKPSRDICQRGTSLTIQCQVDSQVTMMFWYRQQPGQSLTLIATANQGSEATYESGFVIDKFPISRPNLTFSTLTVSNMSPEDSSIYLCSDGQGAIGGYTFGSGTRLTVV.

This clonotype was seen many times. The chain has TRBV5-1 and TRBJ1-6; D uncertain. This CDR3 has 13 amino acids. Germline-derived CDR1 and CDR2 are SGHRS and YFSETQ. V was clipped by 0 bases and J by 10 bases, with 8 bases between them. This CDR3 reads CASSLDIASPLHF. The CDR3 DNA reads TGCGCCAGCAGCTTGGACATAGCCTCACCCCTCCACTTT.

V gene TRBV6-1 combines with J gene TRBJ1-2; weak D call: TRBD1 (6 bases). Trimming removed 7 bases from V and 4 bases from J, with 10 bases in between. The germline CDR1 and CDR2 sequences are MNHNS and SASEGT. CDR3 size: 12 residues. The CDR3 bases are TGTGCCAGCACCGACAGGCCCTATGGCTACACCTTC. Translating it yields CASTDRPYGYTF.

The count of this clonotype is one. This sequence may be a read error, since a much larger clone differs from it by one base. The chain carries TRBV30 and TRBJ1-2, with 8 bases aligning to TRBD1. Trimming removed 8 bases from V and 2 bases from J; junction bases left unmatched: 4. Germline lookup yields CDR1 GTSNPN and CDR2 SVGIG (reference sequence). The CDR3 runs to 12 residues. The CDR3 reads CARRQGNYGYTF. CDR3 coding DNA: TGTGCCCGGCGACAGGGGAACTATGGCTACACCTTC.

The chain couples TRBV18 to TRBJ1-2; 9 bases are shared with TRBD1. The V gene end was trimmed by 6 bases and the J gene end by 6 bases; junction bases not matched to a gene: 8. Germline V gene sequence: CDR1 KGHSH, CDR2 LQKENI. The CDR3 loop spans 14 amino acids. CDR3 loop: CASSLGTGSDGYTF. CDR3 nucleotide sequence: TGTGCCAGCTCGCTAGGGACAGGGAGTGATGGCTACACCTTC. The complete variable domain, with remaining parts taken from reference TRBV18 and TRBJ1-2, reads NAGVMQNPRHLVRRRGQEARLRCSPMKGHSHVYWYRQLPEEGLKFMVYLQKENIIDESGMPKERFSAEFPKEGPSILRIQQVVRGDSAAYFCASSLGTGSDGYTFGSGTRLTVV.

The CDR3 is CASSPDPGLYGYTF. DNA for the CDR3: TGTGCCAGCAGCCCAGACCCGGGGCTCTATGGCTACACCTTC. This chain uses TRBV12-3 or TRBV12-4 with TRBJ1-2; tentative D call: TRBD1 (5 bases). Between the trimmed V and J ends, which lost 6 bases and 4 bases, there was a span of 15 bases. This CDR3 region has 14 residues.

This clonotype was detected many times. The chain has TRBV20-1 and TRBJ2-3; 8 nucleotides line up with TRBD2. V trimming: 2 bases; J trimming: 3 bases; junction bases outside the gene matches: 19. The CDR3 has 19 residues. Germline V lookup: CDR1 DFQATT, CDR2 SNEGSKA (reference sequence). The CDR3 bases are TGCAGTGCTAGACCCCGGGGGGGCCGTGGTCGAGTTTTAACAGATACGCAGTATTTT. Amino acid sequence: CSARPRGGRGRVLTDTQYF.

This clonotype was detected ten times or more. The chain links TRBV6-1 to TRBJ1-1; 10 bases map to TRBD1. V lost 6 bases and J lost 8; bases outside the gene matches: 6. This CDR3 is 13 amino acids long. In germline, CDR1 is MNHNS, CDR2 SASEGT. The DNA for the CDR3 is TGTGCCAGCAGAGGACAGGGGGTAGGGGAAGCTTTCTTT. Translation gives CASRGQGVGEAFF.

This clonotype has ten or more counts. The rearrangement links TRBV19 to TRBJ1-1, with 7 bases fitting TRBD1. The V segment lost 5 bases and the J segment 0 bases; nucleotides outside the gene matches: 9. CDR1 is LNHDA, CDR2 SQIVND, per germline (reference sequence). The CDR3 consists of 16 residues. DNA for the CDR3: TGTGCCAGTAGTCCACGGACAGGCAGGATGAACACTGAAGCTTTCTTT. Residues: CASSPRTGRMNTEAFF.

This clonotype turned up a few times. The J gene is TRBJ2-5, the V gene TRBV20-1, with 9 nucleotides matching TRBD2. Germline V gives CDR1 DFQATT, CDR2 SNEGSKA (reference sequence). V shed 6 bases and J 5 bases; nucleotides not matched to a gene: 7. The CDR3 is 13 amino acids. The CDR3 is CSAMTGTSETQYF. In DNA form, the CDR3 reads TGCAGTGCCATGACCGGGACTAGCGAGACCCAGTACTTC.

The CDR3 DNA sequence: TGTGCCAGCAGCTTACTTTCCGGGTATTCACCCCTCCACTTT. It codes for CASSLLSGYSPLHF. The gene calls are TRBV7-9 and TRBJ1-6, with unresolved D. Trimming cost V 2 bases and J 8 bases, with 10 bases left between them. The CDR3 loop spans 14 amino acids. Germline V lookup: CDR1 SEHNR, CDR2 FQNEAQ (reference sequence).

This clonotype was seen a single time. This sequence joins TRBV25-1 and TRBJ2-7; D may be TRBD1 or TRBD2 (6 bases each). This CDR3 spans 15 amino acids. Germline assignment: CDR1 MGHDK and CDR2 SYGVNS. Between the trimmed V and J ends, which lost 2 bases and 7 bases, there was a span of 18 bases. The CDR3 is CASSETGGPYNEQYF. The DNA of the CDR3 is TGTGCCAGCAGTGAAACCGGGGGCCCATACAATGAGCAGTACTTC.

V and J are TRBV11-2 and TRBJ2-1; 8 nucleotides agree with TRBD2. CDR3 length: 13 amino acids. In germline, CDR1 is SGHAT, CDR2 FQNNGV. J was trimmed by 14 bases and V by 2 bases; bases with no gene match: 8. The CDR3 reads CASSLISGGLEFF. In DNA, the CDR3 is TGTGCCAGCAGCTTAATATCGGGGGGGTTGGAGTTCTTC.

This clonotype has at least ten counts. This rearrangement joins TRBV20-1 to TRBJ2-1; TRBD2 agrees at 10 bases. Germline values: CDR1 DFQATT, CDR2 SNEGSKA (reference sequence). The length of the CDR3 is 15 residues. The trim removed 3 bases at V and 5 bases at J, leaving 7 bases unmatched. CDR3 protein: CSASIASGGHNEQFF. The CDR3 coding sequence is TGCAGTGCTAGTATCGCTAGCGGGGGCCACAATGAGCAGTTCTTC.

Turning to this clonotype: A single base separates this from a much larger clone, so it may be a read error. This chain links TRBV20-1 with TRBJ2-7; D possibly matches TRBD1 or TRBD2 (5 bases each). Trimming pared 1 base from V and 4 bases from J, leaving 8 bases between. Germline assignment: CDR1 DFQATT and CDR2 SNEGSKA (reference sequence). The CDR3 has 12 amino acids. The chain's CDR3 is CSARGGIYEQYF. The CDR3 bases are TGCAGTGCTAGAGGGGGGATTTACGAGCAGTACTTC.

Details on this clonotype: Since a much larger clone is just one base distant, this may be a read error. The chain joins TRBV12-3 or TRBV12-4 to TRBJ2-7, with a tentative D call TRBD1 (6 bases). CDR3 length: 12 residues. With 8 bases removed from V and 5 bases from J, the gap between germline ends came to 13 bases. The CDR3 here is CASGDTCNEQYF. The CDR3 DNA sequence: TGTGCCAGCGGGGACACATGCAACGAGCAGTACTTC.

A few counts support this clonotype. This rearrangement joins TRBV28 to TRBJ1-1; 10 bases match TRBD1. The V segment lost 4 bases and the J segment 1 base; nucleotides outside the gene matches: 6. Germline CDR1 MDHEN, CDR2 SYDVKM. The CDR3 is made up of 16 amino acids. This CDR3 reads CASSSERDRGNTEAFF. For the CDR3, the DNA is TGTGCCAGCAGTTCCGAGCGGGACAGGGGGAACACTGAAGCTTTCTTT.

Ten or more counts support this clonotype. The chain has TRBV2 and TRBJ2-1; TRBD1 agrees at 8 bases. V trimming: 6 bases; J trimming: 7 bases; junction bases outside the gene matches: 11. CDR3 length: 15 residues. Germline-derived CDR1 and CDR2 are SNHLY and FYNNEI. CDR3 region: CASRVGQGGRNEQFF. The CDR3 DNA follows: TGTGCCAGCAGAGTAGGACAGGGAGGAAGAAATGAGCAGTTCTTC.

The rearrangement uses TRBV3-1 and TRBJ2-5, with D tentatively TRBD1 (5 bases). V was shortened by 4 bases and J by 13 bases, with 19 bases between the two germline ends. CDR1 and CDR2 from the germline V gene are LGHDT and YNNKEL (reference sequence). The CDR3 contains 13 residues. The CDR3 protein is CASSLTDSPSLYF. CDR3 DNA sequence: TGTGCCAGCAGCCTGACCGACAGCCCATCGTTGTACTTC.

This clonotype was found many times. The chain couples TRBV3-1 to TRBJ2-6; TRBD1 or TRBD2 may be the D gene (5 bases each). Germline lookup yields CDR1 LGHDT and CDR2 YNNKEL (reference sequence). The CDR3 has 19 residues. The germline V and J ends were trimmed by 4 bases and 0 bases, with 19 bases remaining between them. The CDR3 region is CASSPTRAGPVSGANVLTF. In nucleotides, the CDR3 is TGTGCCAGCAGCCCAACTAGGGCAGGGCCTGTCTCTGGGGCCAACGTCCTGACTTTC.

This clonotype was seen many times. The DNA of the CDR3 is TGTGCCATCAGTGATCCCTCTAGCGGGGGCACAGATACGCAGTATTTT. Its protein is CAISDPSSGGTDTQYF. The chain is built from TRBV10-3 and TRBJ2-3; 9 bases fit TRBD2. In germline, CDR1 is ENHRY, CDR2 SYGVKD. The CDR3 runs 16 residues. J lost 1 base, V lost 3 bases, and 5 bases had no gene match.